This T cell receptor beta chain was captured in a study of a mutant IDH1 vaccine in newly diagnosed glioma. Across the whole study: The sex distribution of treated patients was about 60% male and around 38% female, with a mean age of approximately 40 years.

Time point noted: baseline, week 1 (first vaccination visit). Described treatment: pre-vaccination baseline after standard-of-care therapy. Those who donated had recent WHO grade 3 or 4 IDH1-mutant, ATRX-lost astrocytomas. The repertoire was sequenced with immunoSEQ multiplex PCR; TCRdb's copy has only in-frame clones and lacks some. Among approximately 67,000 clones listed, around 88% were seen once. About this clone itself: Antigen specificity is unknown.

V shed 6 bases and J 1 base; nucleotides not matched to a gene: 2. Germline values: CDR1 KGHSH, CDR2 LQKENI. The CDR3 is 13 residues long. Study results and caveats: Pseudoprogression apparently tracked independently of changes in top peripheral T cell clonotypes. Immune responses arising from the vaccine appeared in around 93% of patients.

This clonotype was sampled from a woman aged 18-29 years with glioma. Some clones in this sample may be carry-over from other donors' samples. The chain has TRBV18 and TRBJ1-1; 7 bases align to TRBD1. The sample consisted of peripheral blood mononuclear cells (PBMCs), taken from a glioma patient treated with radiotherapy, temozolomide or both. This chain's CDR3 is CASSQGGNTEAFF. The CDR3 region has the DNA TGTGCCAGCTCTCAGGGGGGGAACACTGAAGCTTTCTTT.